This T cell receptor (beta chain) was sequenced during a study of cytomegalovirus exposure and HLA in healthy donors. Worth noting for this clone: The target antigen is unknown.

The length of the CDR3 is 13 residues. V lost 8 bases and J 8 bases, leaving 17 bases between the germline ends. Germline V lookup: CDR1 MNHEY, CDR2 SMNVEV (reference sequence). Study results and limitations: A missense DCLRE1C variant was associated with V- and J-gene trimming of TCR beta chains in a later analysis, and an independent cohort replicated the association. Within the data, a cluster of highly shared sequence variants was likely a sequencing artifact.

The primer mix had 60 Vbeta and 13 Jbeta primers. The repertoire was sequenced with immunoSEQ multiplex PCR; TCRdb's copy has only in-frame clones and lacks some. Of approximately 170,000 clones listed, roughly 80% are singletons. The specimen was PBMCs. This rearrangement joins TRBV27 to TRBJ2-3; D is possibly TRBD2 (5 bases). This TCR was recovered from a woman aged 18-29 years in good health and CMV-seronegative. CDR3 in amino acids: CASRQPPRGTQYF. The CDR3, as DNA: TGTGCCAGCCGCCAACCCCCACGGGGTACGCAGTATTTT.